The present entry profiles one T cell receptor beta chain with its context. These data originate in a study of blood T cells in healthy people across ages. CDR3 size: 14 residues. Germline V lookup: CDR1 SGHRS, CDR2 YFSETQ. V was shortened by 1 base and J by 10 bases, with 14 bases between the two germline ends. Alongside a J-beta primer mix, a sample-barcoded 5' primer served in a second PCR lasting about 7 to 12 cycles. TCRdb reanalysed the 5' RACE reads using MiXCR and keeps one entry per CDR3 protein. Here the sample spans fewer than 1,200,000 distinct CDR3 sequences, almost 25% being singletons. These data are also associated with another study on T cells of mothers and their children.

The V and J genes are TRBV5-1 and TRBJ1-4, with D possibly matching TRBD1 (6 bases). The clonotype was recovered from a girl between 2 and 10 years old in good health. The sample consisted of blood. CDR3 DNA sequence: TGCGCCAGCAGCTTGTTGGGGGGCCTAGGAAAACTGTTTTTT. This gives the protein CASSLLGGLGKLFF.